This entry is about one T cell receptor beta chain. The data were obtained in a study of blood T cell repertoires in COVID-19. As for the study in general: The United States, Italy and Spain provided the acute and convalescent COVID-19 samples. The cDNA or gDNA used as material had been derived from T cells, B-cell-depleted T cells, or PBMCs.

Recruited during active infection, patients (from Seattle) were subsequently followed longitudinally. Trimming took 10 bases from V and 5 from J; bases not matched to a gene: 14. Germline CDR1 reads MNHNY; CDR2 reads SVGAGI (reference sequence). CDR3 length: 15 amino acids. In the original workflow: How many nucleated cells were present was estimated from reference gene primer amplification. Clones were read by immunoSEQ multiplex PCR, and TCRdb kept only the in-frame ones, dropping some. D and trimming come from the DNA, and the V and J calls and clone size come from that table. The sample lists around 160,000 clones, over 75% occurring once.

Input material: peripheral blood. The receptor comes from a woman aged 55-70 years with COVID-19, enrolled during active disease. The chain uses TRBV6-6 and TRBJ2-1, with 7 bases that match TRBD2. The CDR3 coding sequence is TGTGCCACGATAAAGGCCGGGACTACCCACAATGAGCAGTTCTTC. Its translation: CATIKAGTTHNEQFF.